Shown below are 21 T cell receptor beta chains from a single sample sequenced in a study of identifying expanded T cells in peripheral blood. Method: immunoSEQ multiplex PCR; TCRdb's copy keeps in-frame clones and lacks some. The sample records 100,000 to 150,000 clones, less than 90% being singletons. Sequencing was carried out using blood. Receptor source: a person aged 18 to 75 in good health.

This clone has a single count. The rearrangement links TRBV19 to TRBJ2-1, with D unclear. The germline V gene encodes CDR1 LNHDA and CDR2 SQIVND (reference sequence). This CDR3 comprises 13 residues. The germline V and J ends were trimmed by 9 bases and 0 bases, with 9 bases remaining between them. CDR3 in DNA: TGTGCCAGCCTAGAGAGCTCCTACAATGAGCAGTTCTTC. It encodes CASLESSYNEQFF.

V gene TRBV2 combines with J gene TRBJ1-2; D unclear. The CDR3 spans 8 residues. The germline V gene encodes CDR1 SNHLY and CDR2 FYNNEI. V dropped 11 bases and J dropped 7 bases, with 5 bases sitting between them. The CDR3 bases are TGTGCCCCAGGTGGCTACACCTTC. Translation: CAPGGYTF.

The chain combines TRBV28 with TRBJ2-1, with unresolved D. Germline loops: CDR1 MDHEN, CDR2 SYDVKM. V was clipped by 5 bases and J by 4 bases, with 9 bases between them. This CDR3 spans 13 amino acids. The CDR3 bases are TGTGCCAGCAGTGCCGATGGGTACAATGAGCAGTTCTTC. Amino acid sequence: CASSADGYNEQFF.

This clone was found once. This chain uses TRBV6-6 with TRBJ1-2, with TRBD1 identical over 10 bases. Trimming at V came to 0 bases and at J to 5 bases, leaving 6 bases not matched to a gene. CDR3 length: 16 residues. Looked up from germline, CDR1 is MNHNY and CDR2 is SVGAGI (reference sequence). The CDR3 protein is CASSYSGDRGYYGYTF. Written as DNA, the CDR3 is TGTGCCAGCAGTTACTCGGGGGACAGGGGTTATTATGGCTACACCTTC.

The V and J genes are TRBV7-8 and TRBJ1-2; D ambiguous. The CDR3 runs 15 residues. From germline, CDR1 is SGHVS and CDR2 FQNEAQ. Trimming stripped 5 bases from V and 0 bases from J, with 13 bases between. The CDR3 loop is CASSAYRSTNYGYTF. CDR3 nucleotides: TGTGCCAGCAGCGCGTACAGATCTACTAACTATGGCTACACCTTC.

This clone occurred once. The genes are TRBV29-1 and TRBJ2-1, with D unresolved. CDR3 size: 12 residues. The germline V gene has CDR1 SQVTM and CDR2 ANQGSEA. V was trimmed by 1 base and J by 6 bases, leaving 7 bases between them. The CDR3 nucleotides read TGCAGCGTTGAAGGGTCGAGCAATGAGCAGTTCTTC. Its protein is CSVEGSSNEQFF.

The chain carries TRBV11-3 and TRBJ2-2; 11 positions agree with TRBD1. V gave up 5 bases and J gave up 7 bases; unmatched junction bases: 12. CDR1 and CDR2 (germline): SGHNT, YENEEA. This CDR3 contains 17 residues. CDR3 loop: CASSPYAGQGASGELFF. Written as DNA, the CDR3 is TGTGCCAGCAGCCCATACGCCGGACAGGGGGCCAGCGGGGAGCTGTTTTTT.

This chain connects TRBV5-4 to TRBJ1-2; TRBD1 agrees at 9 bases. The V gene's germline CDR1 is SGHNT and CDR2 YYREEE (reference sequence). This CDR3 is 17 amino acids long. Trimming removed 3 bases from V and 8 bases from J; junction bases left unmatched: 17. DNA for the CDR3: TGTGCCAGCAGCTCCGGACAGGGGAACCCATCCTCTATCGGCTACACCTTC. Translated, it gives CASSSGQGNPSSIGYTF. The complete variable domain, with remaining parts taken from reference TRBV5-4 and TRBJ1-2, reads ETGVTQSPTHLIKTRGQQVTLRCSSQSGHNTVSWYQQALGQGPQFIFQYYREEENGRGNFPPRFSGLQFPNYSSELNVNALELDDSALYLCASSSGQGNPSSIGYTFGSGTRLTVV.

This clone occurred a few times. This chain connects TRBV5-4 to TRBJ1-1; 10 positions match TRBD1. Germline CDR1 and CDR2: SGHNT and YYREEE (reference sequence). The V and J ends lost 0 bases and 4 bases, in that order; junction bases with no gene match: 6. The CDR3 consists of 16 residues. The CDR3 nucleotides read TGTGCCAGCAGCTTGGACTTGAGGACAGGGGGCACTGAAGCTTTCTTT. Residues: CASSLDLRTGGTEAFF. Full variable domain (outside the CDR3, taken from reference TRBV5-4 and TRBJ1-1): ETGVTQSPTHLIKTRGQQVTLRCSSQSGHNTVSWYQQALGQGPQFIFQYYREEENGRGNFPPRFSGLQFPNYSSELNVNALELDDSALYLCASSLDLRTGGTEAFFGQGTRLTVV.

The CDR3: CASTYDSGNTIYF. As DNA, the CDR3 is TGTGCCAGTACATACGACTCTGGAAACACCATATATTTT. J is TRBJ1-3 and V is TRBV19; D not certain. Between the trimmed V and J ends, which lost 7 bases and 0 bases, there was a span of 7 bases. Germline values: CDR1 LNHDA, CDR2 SQIVND (reference sequence). This CDR3 contains 13 residues.

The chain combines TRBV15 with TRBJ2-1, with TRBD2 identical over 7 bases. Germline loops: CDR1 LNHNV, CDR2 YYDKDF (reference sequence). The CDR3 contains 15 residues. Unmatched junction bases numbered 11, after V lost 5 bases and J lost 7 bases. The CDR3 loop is CATSWGGTPMNEQFF. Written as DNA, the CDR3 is TGTGCCACCAGCTGGGGGGGGACCCCGATGAATGAGCAGTTCTTC.

The CDR3 sequence is CASTPTETAKNIQYF. CDR3 in DNA: TGTGCCAGTACCCCGACGGAGACTGCCAAAAACATTCAGTACTTC. The gene calls are TRBV19 and TRBJ2-4; no definite D call. CDR1 and CDR2 (germline): LNHDA, SQIVND (reference sequence). The V end lost 7 bases, the J end lost 1 base, and 14 bases lay between the germline ends. The CDR3 contains 15 residues.

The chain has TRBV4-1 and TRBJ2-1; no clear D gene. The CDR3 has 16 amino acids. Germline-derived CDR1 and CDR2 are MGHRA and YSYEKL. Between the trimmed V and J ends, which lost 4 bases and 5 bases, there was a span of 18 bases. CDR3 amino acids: CASSRLPGSIDNEQFF. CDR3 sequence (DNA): TGCGCCAGCAGCCGCCTTCCCGGGTCTATCGACAATGAGCAGTTCTTC.

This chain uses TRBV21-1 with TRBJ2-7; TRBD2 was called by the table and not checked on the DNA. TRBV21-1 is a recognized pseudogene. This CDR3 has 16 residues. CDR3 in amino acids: CASSITRALGTYEQYF. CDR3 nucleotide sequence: TGTGCCAGCAGCATAACCCGGGCCCTCGGGACCTACGAGCAGTACTTC.

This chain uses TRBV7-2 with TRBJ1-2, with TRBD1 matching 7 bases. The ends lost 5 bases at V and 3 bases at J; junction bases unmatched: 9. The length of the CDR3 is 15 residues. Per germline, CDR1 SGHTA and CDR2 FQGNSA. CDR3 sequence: CASSRGGGVDYGYTF. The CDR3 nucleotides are TGTGCCAGCAGCCGGGGAGGGGGCGTTGACTATGGCTACACCTTC.

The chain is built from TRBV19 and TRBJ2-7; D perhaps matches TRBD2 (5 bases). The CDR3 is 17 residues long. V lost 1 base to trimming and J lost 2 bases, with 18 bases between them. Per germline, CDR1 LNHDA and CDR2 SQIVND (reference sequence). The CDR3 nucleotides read TGTGCCAGTAGTATAGTGAGAGGGCCTGCCCGGACCTACGAGCAGTACTTC. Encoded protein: CASSIVRGPARTYEQYF.

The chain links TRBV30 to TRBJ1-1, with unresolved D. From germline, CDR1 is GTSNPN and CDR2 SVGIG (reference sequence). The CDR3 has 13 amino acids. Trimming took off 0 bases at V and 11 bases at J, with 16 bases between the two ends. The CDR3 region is CAWSVRSDHRAFF. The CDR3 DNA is TGTGCCTGGAGTGTAAGGTCGGATCACCGGGCTTTCTTT.

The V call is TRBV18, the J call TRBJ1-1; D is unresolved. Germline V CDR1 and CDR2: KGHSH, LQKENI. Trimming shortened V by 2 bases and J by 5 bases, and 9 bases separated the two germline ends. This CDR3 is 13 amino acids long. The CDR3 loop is CASSPVTWTEAFF. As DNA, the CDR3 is TGTGCCAGCTCACCAGTAACTTGGACTGAAGCTTTCTTT. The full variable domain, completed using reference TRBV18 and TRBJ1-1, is NAGVMQNPRHLVRRRGQEARLRCSPMKGHSHVYWYRQLPEEGLKFMVYLQKENIIDESGMPKERFSAEFPKEGPSILRIQQVVRGDSAAYFCASSPVTWTEAFFGQGTRLTVV.

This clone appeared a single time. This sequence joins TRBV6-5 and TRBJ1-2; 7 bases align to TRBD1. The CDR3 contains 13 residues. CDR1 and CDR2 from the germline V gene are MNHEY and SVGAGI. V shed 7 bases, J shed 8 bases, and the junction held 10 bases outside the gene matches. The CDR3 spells CASINRGGNGYTF. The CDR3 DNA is TGTGCCAGCATCAACAGGGGAGGAAACGGCTACACCTTC.

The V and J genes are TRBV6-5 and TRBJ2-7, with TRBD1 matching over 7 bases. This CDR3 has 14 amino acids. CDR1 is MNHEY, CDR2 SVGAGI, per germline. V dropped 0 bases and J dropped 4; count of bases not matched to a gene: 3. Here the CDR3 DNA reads TGTGCCAGCAGTTACTCGGCAGGGGGTTACGAGCAGTACTTC. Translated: CASSYSAGGYEQYF.

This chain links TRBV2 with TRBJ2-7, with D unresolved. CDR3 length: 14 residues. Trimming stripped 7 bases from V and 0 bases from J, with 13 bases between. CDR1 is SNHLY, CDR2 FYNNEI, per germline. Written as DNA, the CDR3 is TGTGCCAGCATGTACAGCCTCAGCTCCTACGAGCAGTACTTC. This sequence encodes CASMYSLSSYEQYF.